Included here is one T cell receptor (beta chain) sequence, with context. This record comes from a study of blood T cell repertoires in COVID-19. Method: immunoSEQ multiplex PCR; TCRdb's copy keeps in-frame clones and lacks some. Of tens of thousands of clones in the sample, approximately 78% were seen once. CDR3 length: 14 residues. Germline CDR1 is SNHLY and CDR2 is FYNNEI. Trimming took 4 bases from V and 0 from J, leaving 6 bases between them. The material sequenced was peripheral blood. This TCR was recovered from a human donor in a cohort sampled during active COVID-19. The chain combines TRBV2 with TRBJ2-2; D is unresolved. The CDR3 coding sequence is TGTGCCAGCAGTGTAACGGCGAACACCGGGGAGCTGTTTTTT. This sequence encodes CASSVTANTGELFF. The full variable domain, rest sourced from reference TRBV2 and TRBJ2-2, is EPEVTQTPSHQVTQMGQEVILRCVPISNHLYFYWYRQILGQKVEFLVSFYNNEISEKSEIFDDQFSVERPDGSNFTLKIRSTKLEDSAMYFCASSVTANTGELFFGEGSRLTVL.